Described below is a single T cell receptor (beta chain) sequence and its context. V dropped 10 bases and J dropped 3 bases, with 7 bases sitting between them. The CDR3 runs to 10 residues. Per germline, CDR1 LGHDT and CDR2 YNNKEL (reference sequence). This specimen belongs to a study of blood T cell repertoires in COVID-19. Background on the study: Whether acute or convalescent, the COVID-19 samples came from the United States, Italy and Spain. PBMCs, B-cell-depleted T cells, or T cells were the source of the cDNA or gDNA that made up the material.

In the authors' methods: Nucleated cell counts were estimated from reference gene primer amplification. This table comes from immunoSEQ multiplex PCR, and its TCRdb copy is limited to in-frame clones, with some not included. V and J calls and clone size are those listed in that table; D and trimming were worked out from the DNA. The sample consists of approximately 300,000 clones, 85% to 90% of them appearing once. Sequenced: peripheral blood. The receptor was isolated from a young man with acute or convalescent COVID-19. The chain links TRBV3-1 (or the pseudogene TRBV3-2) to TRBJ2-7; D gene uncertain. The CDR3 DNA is TGTGCCATAGAGTTCTACGAGCAGTACTTC. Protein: CAIEFYEQYF.